This paragraph reports one T cell receptor (beta chain). The assay was immunoSEQ multiplex PCR, and TCRdb's table has in-frame clones only and misses some. This table holds approximately 1.9 million clones, 90% to 95% found once. Naive CD8 cells were CD45RO-negative, positively selected for CCR7, excluding terminally differentiated effector memory CD45RA+ cells. This specimen comes from a study of shared clonotypes between healthy human individuals. CDR3 length: 17 residues. Losses at the gene ends were 4 bases for V and 5 bases for J; bases not matched to a gene: 10. The germline gives CDR1 SGHAT, CDR2 FQNNGV.

The source is a man between 18 and 35 years old in good health. Some clones in this sample may be carry-over from other donors' samples. J is TRBJ2-2 and V is TRBV11-2, with 10 bases that match TRBD2. Sequences were obtained from naive CD8+ T cells from PBMCs. CDR3 sequence (DNA): TGTGCCAGCAGCTCGAGCGGGAGGGCCTTTGAGACCGGGGAGCTGTTTTTT. This translates into CASSSSGRAFETGELFF.